This entry lists 21 T cell receptor beta chains sequenced from one sample in a study of blood T cell repertoires in COVID-19. Sequenced by immunoSEQ multiplex PCR; TCRdb stores in-frame clones only, minus some. This repertoire shows some 300,000 clones, under 90% found once; its top ten account for approximately 2.9%. Sequences were obtained from PBMCs or T cells enriched from blood (not recorded which). These receptors all stem from a woman between 50 and 59 years old who had been exposed to COVID-19.

The gene calls are TRBV5-1 and TRBJ2-3; TRBD1 agrees at 9 bases. CDR3 length: 15 residues. Germline CDR1 and CDR2: SGHRS and YFSETQ. Trimming at V came to 0 bases and at J to 4 bases, leaving 3 bases not matched to a gene. Here the CDR3 reads CASSLGQGGADTQYF. The DNA for the CDR3 is TGCGCCAGCAGCTTGGGACAGGGGGGCGCAGATACGCAGTATTTT.

This chain joins TRBV7-9 and TRBJ2-1; D unclear. The CDR3 is made up of 13 amino acids. Germline values: CDR1 SEHNR, CDR2 FQNEAQ (reference sequence). The germline V and J ends were trimmed by 4 bases and 7 bases, with 11 bases remaining between them. This chain's CDR3 is CASSSTLLNEQFF. In DNA form, the CDR3 reads TGTGCCAGCAGCTCCACCCTATTGAATGAGCAGTTCTTC.

CDR3 coding DNA: TGTGCCAGCATACAGGGAAATCGAAACACCATATATTTT. Amino acids: CASIQGNRNTIYF. The chain couples TRBV28 to TRBJ1-3; the D gene is possibly TRBD1 (6 bases). Germline CDR1 reads MDHEN; CDR2 reads SYDVKM. The CDR3 totals 13 residues. V lost 7 bases to trimming and J lost 5 bases, with 12 bases between them.

Comments on this clone: The same CDR3 arises from other DNA sequences in this sample as well. This chain connects TRBV2 to TRBJ2-5; 14 nucleotides agree with TRBD2. CDR1 is SNHLY, CDR2 FYNNEI, per germline. CDR3 length equals 15 residues. V gave up 5 bases and J gave up 4 bases; unmatched junction bases: 3. CDR3 coding DNA: TGTGCCAGCAGTAGGACTAGCGGGGGGAGAGAGACCCAGTACTTC. Protein product: CASSRTSGGRETQYF.

The chain combines TRBV3-1 (or the pseudogene TRBV3-2) with TRBJ2-1; no clear D gene. The ends were cut back, 0 bases at V and 6 bases at J, with 15 bases in the middle. Per the germline V gene, CDR1 is LGHDT and CDR2 is YNNKEL (reference sequence). This CDR3 is built from 16 residues. CDR3 residues: CASSQDGGYVANEQFF. CDR3 bases: TGTGCCAGCAGCCAAGATGGCGGATATGTCGCCAATGAGCAGTTCTTC.

The chain is built from TRBV7-8 and TRBJ1-2; the match to TRBD1 covers 12 bases. The trim removed 0 bases at V and 8 bases at J, leaving 10 bases unmatched. This CDR3 has 17 residues. Germline CDR1 SGHVS, CDR2 FQNEAQ. CDR3 residues: CASSLAAKGQGAGGYTF. The CDR3 nucleotides are TGTGCCAGCAGCTTAGCCGCGAAGGGACAGGGGGCAGGAGGCTACACCTTC. Combining the CDR3 with reference TRBV7-8 and TRBJ1-2 gives the whole variable domain GAGVSQSPRYKVAKRGQDVALRCDPISGHVSLFWYQQALGQGPEFLTYFQNEAQLDKSGLPSDRFFAERPEGSVSTLKIQRTQQEDSAVYLCASSLAAKGQGAGGYTFGSGTRLTVV.

This clone has just a few counts. Other DNA sequences in this specimen translate into the identical CDR3. The J gene is TRBJ2-5, the V gene TRBV7-9; D uncertain. Germline V lookup: CDR1 SEHNR, CDR2 FQNEAQ (reference sequence). The CDR3 consists of 13 residues. V was cut by 1 base and J by 2 bases, with 5 bases left in between. This chain's CDR3 is CASSLGQQETQYF. For the CDR3, the DNA is TGTGCCAGCAGCTTAGGGCAACAAGAGACCCAGTACTTC.

The gene calls are TRBV28 and TRBJ1-2, with 7 bases matching TRBD1. The V and J ends lost 5 bases and 0 bases, in that order; junction bases with no gene match: 9. Germline lookup yields CDR1 MDHEN and CDR2 SYDVKM. CDR3 length equals 16 residues. The CDR3 spells CASSVAPGQTNYGYTF. The CDR3 region has the DNA TGTGCCAGCAGTGTGGCTCCGGGACAGACTAACTATGGCTACACCTTC.

About this clone: Other nucleotide sequences in the sample specify the same CDR3. This sequence joins TRBV28 and TRBJ1-5; D unclear. V lost 2 bases to trimming and J lost 7 bases, with 12 bases between them. CDR3 length equals 14 residues. CDR1 MDHEN and CDR2 SYDVKM come from the germline V gene. The DNA for the CDR3 is TGTGCCAGCAGTTTAGTCCCAAGGGAGCAGCCCCAGCATTTT. It is translated as CASSLVPREQPQHF.

The V call is TRBV2, the J call TRBJ2-1; a possible D gene is TRBD2 (6 bases). The CDR3 consists of 15 residues. Germline CDR1 reads SNHLY; CDR2 reads FYNNEI. V dropped 1 base and J dropped 4 bases, with 11 bases sitting between them. CDR3 in amino acids: CASSEGTTKYNEQFF. In DNA, the CDR3 is TGTGCCAGCAGTGAAGGGACTACCAAATACAATGAGCAGTTCTTC.

As for this clone: Other DNA sequences from this sample encode an identical CDR3 as well. CDR3 protein: CASSLDSRGYTF. The CDR3 bases are TGTGCCAGCAGCTTGGACAGCCGGGGCTACACCTTC. V gene TRBV5-4 combines with J gene TRBJ1-2; no firm D call. The V gene's germline CDR1 is SGHNT and CDR2 YYREEE (reference sequence). V gave up 0 bases and J gave up 8 bases, with 8 bases separating them. This CDR3 region has 12 residues.

There are a few counts of this clone. This rearrangement joins TRBV5-6 to TRBJ1-1; D is unresolved. Germline values: CDR1 SGHDT, CDR2 YYEEEE. V lost 1 base, J lost 6 bases, and 13 bases lay in between. The length of the CDR3 is 14 residues. As DNA, the CDR3 is TGTGCCAGCAGCTTGTCGGTCCTCCGGGCTGAAGCTTTCTTT. Its translation: CASSLSVLRAEAFF. Filled out from reference TRBV5-6 and TRBJ1-1, the complete variable domain reads DAGVTQSPTHLIKTRGQQVTLRCSPKSGHDTVSWYQQALGQGPQFIFQYYEEEERQRGNFPDRFSGHQFPNYSSELNVNALLLGDSALYLCASSLSVLRAEAFFGQGTRLTVV.

The chain links TRBV19 to TRBJ1-1; TRBD1 is a possible D gene (5 bases). The length of the CDR3 is 12 residues. Germline loops: CDR1 LNHDA, CDR2 SQIVND (reference sequence). V shed 10 bases and J shed 6 bases, with 15 bases lying between them. DNA for the CDR3: TGTGCCACCCGGACACCACAGGCTGAAGCTTTCTTT. It translates to CATRTPQAEAFF.

The rearrangement joins TRBV3-1 (or the pseudogene TRBV3-2) to TRBJ2-5, with 10 bases lining up with TRBD2. With V trimmed by 2 bases and J by 2 bases, 5 bases remained unmatched. Germline V lookup: CDR1 LGHDT, CDR2 YNNKEL (reference sequence). The CDR3 consists of 16 residues. The CDR3 nucleotides read TGTGCCAGCAGCCAATGGAGCGGGGGGGCTCAAGAGACCCAGTACTTC. Translated: CASSQWSGGAQETQYF.

This chain uses TRBV10-2 with TRBJ1-5, with D maybe TRBD1 (6 bases). The CDR3 consists of 15 residues. The germline gives CDR1 WSHSY, CDR2 SAAADI. The V end lost 3 bases, the J end lost 4 bases, and 13 bases lay between the germline ends. In DNA form, the CDR3 reads TGCGCCAGCAGTGAAGCGGGGGCGGATAATCAGCCCCAGCATTTT. This encodes CASSEAGADNQPQHF.

The chain is built from TRBV7-2 and TRBJ2-3, with TRBD2 matching 11 bases. V lost 0 bases and J lost 7; bases outside the gene matches: 9. The CDR3 is made up of 17 amino acids. Germline CDR1 and CDR2: SGHTA and FQGNSA. The CDR3, as DNA: TGTGCCAGCAGCTTAGCACTAGCGGGGGACCCAATATATACGCAGTATTTT. This sequence encodes CASSLALAGDPIYTQYF.

The genes are TRBV9 and TRBJ1-4; D unclear. The ends were cut back, 0 bases at V and 2 bases at J, with 8 bases in the middle. CDR3 size: 15 residues. The V gene's germline CDR1 is SGDLS and CDR2 YYNGEE. CDR3 amino acids: CASSVEPGTNEKLFF. CDR3 nucleotides: TGTGCCAGCAGCGTAGAACCAGGTACTAATGAAAAACTGTTTTTT.

This sequence joins TRBV3-1 (or the pseudogene TRBV3-2) and TRBJ2-2, with D uncertain. The CDR3 contains 14 residues. Per the germline V gene, CDR1 is LGHDT and CDR2 is YNNKEL (reference sequence). Trimming removed 1 base at V and 8 bases at J, with 11 bases between. In DNA, the CDR3 is TGTGCCAGCAGCCAAGGGGCAGTCGCTGGGGAGCTGTTTTTT. It codes for CASSQGAVAGELFF.

The chain links TRBV28 to TRBJ2-6; 10 bases map to TRBD2. The CDR3 runs 17 residues. J lost 0 bases, V lost 6 bases, and 5 bases had no gene match. Per germline, CDR1 MDHEN and CDR2 SYDVKM. DNA of the CDR3: TGTGCCAGCAGCCGAGCGGGGGGGTCCTCTGGGGCCAACGTCCTGACTTTC. Translated: CASSRAGGSSGANVLTF.

The genes are TRBV6-4 and TRBJ2-1, with 9 bases fitting TRBD1. This CDR3 has 16 amino acids. Germline CDR1 and CDR2: MRHNA and SNTAGT. Trimming removed 7 bases from V and 4 bases from J; junction bases left unmatched: 11. The chain's CDR3 is CASTIRTGESYNEQFF. In DNA form, the CDR3 reads TGTGCCAGCACTATTAGGACAGGGGAATCTTACAATGAGCAGTTCTTC.

This chain uses TRBV5-4 with TRBJ2-5; 10 bases line up with TRBD2. This CDR3 is built from 14 residues. Losses at the gene ends were 4 bases for V and 2 bases for J; bases not matched to a gene: 2. Looked up from germline, CDR1 is SGHNT and CDR2 is YYREEE (reference sequence). The DNA for the CDR3 is TGTGCCAGCAGCATGGGACTAGCGCAAGAGACCCAGTACTTC. Protein: CASSMGLAQETQYF. Drawing the rest from reference TRBV5-4 and TRBJ2-5, the complete variable domain is ETGVTQSPTHLIKTRGQQVTLRCSSQSGHNTVSWYQQALGQGPQFIFQYYREEENGRGNFPPRFSGLQFPNYSSELNVNALELDDSALYLCASSMGLAQETQYFGPGTRLLVL.